The rows below give T cell receptor beta chains drawn from one sample of a study of radiation and T cells in renal cell carcinoma. Only in-frame clones appear in the TCRdb table, and some are missing; sequencing was by immunoSEQ multiplex PCR. The sample has 14,000 or so clones; 64% are singletons. The sequences come from tumor tissue, collected from a patient whose treatment included radiotherapy and nephrectomy. Receptor source: a woman between 70 and 85 years old with renal cell carcinoma. CDR3s include the opening cysteine and the closing phenylalanine or tryptophan. D genes are given only for firm matches. Clone size is stated in some rows and not others, as once, few, many or a class when expanded.

v_gene	d_gene	j_gene	abundance	CDR3aa	CDR3nt
TRBV9	NA	TRBJ2-6	medium-sized	CASSVEGSPTSPNVLTF	TGTGCCAGCAGCGTAGAGGGCAGCCCAACTTCACCCAACGTCCTGACTTTC
TRBV19	TRBD2	TRBJ2-2	NA	CASSLGAGLAGAYTGELFF	TGTGCCAGTAGCCTTGGGGCGGGACTAGCGGGAGCGTACACCGGGGAGCTGTTTTTT
TRBV6-1	NA	TRBJ2-3	NA	CASSESSATGPGDTQYF	TGTGCCAGCAGTGAAAGTTCGGCTACCGGTCCGGGAGATACGCAGTATTTT
TRBV6-6	NA	TRBJ2-1	NA	CASSLSGNSYNEQFF	TGTGCCAGCAGTTTATCAGGGAACTCCTACAATGAGCAGTTCTTC
TRBV15	NA	TRBJ2-1	NA	CATSRAGYEQFF	TGTGCCACCAGCAGAGCGGGGTATGAGCAGTTCTTC
TRBV11-2	TRBD1	TRBJ2-7	few	CASSPRTGFYEQYF	TGTGCCAGCAGCCCCCGGACAGGGTTTTACGAGCAGTACTTC
TRBV7-9	NA	TRBJ1-1	NA	CASSPILGVEAFF	TGTGCCAGCAGCCCCATATTGGGGGTTGAAGCTTTCTTT
TRBV19	NA	TRBJ2-5	NA	CASSIRVWETQYF	TGTGCCAGTAGTATCAGGGTTTGGGAGACCCAGTACTTC
TRBV6-6	NA	TRBJ2-1	NA	CASSYSRQQPGEQFF	TGTGCCAGCAGTTACTCGAGGCAGCAGCCTGGTGAGCAGTTCTTC
TRBV5-1	NA	TRBJ2-3	NA	CASSLSAESTDTQYF	TGCGCCAGCAGCTTGTCGGCGGAAAGCACAGATACGCAGTATTTT
TRBV5-1	NA	TRBJ2-7	NA	CASSLRTEGYEQYF	TGCGCCAGCAGCCTCCGGACGGAAGGCTACGAGCAGTACTTC
TRBV7-8	TRBD2	TRBJ2-1	few	CASRPRTSGSYNEQFF	TGTGCCAGCAGACCCCGGACTAGCGGATCCTACAATGAGCAGTTCTTC
TRBV5-6	NA	TRBJ2-7	NA	CASSLNRGGYEQYF	TGTGCCAGCAGCTTGAACAGGGGGGGTTACGAGCAGTACTTC
TRBV2	TRBD1	TRBJ2-3	once	CASSAGTGRDTQYF	TGTGCCAGCAGTGCTGGGACAGGGAGAGATACGCAGTATTTT
TRBV29-1	NA	TRBJ2-1	medium-sized	CSVAGNEQFF	TGCAGCGTTGCCGGGAATGAGCAGTTCTTC
TRBV25-1	NA	TRBJ2-5	NA	CASSERGHQETQYF	TGTGCCAGCAGTGAACGCGGACACCAAGAGACCCAGTACTTC
TRBV19	NA	TRBJ1-2	medium-sized	CASSMGGMDATDYGYTF	TGTGCCAGTAGTATGGGCGGTATGGACGCAACGGACTATGGCTACACCTTC
TRBV6-4	NA	TRBJ2-5	NA	CASSDSDQGTQYF	TGTGCCAGCAGTGACTCGGACCAAGGAACCCAGTACTTC
TRBV6-1	NA	TRBJ2-5	NA	CASSDNPGSLGGETQYF	TGTGCCAGCAGTGATAATCCGGGATCGCTAGGAGGAGAGACCCAGTACTTC
TRBV18	NA	TRBJ1-5	NA	CASSRGTDNQPQHF	TGTGCCAGCTCACGCGGGACGGACAATCAGCCCCAGCATTTT
TRBV9	TRBD2	TRBJ2-2	NA	CASSGTSGGATGELFF	TGTGCCAGCAGCGGGACTAGCGGGGGGGCTACCGGGGAGCTGTTTTTT
TRBV7-2	NA	TRBJ1-2	NA	CASSRTDTKRGYTF	TGTGCCAGCAGCCGGACCGACACTAAGAGGGGCTACACCTTC
TRBV29-1	TRBD1	TRBJ2-7	NA	CSVEDGRTGENEQYF	TGCAGCGTTGAAGATGGTAGGACAGGGGAAAACGAGCAGTACTTC
TRBV19	NA	TRBJ2-3	NA	CASSLLLGTDTQYF	TGTGCCAGTAGTCTCCTCCTAGGTACAGATACGCAGTATTTT
TRBV5-1	TRBD1	TRBJ2-7	few	CASSSTRDSYEQYF	TGCGCCAGCAGTTCGACTCGGGACAGCTACGAGCAGTACTTC
TRBV29-1	NA	TRBJ1-4	NA	CSVEAGQGTNEKLFF	TGCAGCGTTGAGGCTGGGCAGGGAACTAATGAAAAACTGTTTTTT
TRBV7-2	NA	TRBJ1-5	NA	CASSFPFLGTQSNQPQHF	TGTGCCAGCAGCTTTCCCTTTCTCGGGACACAAAGCAATCAGCCCCAGCATTTT
TRBV4-2	NA	TRBJ1-5	NA	CASSQDDGRHNQPQHF	TGTGCCAGCAGCCAAGATGACGGACGACACAATCAGCCCCAGCATTTT
TRBV7-2	NA	TRBJ2-1	NA	CASSLRASGNEQFF	TGTGCCAGCAGCTTAAGGGCCAGTGGCAATGAGCAGTTCTTC